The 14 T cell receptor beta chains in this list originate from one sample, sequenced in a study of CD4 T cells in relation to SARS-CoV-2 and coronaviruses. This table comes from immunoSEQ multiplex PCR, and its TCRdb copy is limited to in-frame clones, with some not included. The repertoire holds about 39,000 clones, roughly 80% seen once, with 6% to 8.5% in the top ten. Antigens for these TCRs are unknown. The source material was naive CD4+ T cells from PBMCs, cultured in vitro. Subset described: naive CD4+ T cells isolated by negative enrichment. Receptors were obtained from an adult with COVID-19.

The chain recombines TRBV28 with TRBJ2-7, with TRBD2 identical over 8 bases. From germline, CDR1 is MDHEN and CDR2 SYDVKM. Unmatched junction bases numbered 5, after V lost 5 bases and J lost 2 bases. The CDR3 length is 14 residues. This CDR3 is CASSSGRHTYEQYF. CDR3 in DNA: TGTGCCAGCAGTAGCGGGAGACATACCTACGAGCAGTACTTC.

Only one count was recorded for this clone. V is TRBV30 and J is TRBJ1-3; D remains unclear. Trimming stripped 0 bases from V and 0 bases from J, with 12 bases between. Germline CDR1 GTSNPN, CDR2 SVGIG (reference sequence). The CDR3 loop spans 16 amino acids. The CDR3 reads CAWSVRVTLSGNTIYF. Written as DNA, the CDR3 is TGTGCCTGGAGTGTACGAGTTACTCTCTCTGGAAACACCATATATTTT.

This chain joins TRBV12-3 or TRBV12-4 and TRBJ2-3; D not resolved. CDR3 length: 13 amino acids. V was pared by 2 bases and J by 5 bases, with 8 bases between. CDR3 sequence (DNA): TGTGCCAGCAGTTTAACTGCTAAAGATACGCAGTATTTT. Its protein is CASSLTAKDTQYF.

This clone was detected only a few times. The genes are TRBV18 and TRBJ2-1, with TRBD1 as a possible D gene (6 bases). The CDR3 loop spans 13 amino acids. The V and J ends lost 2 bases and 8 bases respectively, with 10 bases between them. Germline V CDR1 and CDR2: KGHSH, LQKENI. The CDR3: CASSPNRDDEQFF. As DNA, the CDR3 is TGTGCCAGCTCACCAAACAGGGACGATGAGCAGTTCTTC.

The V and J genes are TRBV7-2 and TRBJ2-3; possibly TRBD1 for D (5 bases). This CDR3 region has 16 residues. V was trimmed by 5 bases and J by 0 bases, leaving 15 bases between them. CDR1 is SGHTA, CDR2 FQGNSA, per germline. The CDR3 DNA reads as TGTGCCAGCAGCCAGGGCCCCAGCCCTAGCACAGATACGCAGTATTTT. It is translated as CASSQGPSPSTDTQYF.

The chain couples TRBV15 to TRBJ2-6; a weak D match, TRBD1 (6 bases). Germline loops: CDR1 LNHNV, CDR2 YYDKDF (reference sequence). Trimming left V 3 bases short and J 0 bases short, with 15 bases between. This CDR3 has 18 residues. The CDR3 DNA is TGTGCCACCAGCAGGCAGAAACAGGGCCACTCTGGGGCCAACGTCCTGACTTTC. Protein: CATSRQKQGHSGANVLTF.

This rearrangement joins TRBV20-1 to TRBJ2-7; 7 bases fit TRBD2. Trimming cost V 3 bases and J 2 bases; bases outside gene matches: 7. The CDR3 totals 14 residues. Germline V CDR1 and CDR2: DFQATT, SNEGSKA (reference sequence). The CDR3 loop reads CSASSGTTTYEQYF. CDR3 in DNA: TGCAGTGCTAGTTCCGGGACTACTACCTACGAGCAGTACTTC.

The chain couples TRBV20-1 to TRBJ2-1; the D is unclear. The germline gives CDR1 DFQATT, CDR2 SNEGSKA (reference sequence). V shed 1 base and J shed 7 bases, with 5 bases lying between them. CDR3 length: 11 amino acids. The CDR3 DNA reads TGCAGTGCTAGAGGGCTTAATGAGCAGTTCTTC. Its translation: CSARGLNEQFF.

The CDR3 DNA is TGTGCCAGCTTAGCGGGAGGGGGGTCGGATGAGCAGTTCTTC. The encoded protein is CASLAGGGSDEQFF. V usage is TRBV25-1 and J usage is TRBJ2-1, with TRBD2 matching 11 bases. Unmatched junction bases numbered 8, after V lost 8 bases and J lost 8 bases. Germline V gene lookup returns CDR1 MGHDK and CDR2 SYGVNS. This CDR3 is 14 amino acids long. The full variable domain, completed using reference TRBV25-1 and TRBJ2-1, is EADIYQTPRYLVIGTGKKITLECSQTMGHDKMYWYQQDPGMELHLIHYSYGVNSTEKGDLSSESTVSRIRTEHFPLTLESARPSHTSQYLCASLAGGGSDEQFFGPGTRLTVL.

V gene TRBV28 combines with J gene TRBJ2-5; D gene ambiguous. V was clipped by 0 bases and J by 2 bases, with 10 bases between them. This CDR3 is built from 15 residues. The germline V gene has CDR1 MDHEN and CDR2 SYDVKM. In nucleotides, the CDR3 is TGTGCCAGCAGTTTATGGCCCTCGTATCAAGAGACCCAGTACTTC. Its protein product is CASSLWPSYQETQYF.

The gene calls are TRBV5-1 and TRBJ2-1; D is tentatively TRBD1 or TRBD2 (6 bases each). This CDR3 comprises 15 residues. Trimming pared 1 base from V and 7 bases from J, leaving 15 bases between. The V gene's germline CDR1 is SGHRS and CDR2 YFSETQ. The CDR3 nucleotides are TGCGCCAGCAGCTTGATCGCAGGGGCGGGGAATGAGCAGTTCTTC. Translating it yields CASSLIAGAGNEQFF.

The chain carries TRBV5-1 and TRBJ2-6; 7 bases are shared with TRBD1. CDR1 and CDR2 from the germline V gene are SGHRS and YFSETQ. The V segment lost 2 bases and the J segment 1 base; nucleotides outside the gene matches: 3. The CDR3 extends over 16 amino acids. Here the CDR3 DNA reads TGCGCCAGCAGCTTAGGGGGCGGGTCTGGGGCCAACGTCCTGACTTTC. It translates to CASSLGGGSGANVLTF.

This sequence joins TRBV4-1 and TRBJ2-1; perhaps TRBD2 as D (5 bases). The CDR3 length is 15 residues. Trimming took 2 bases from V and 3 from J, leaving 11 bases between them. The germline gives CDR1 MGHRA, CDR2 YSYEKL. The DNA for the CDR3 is TGCGCCAGCAGCCAACCCTGGAGGAACTACAATGAGCAGTTCTTC. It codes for CASSQPWRNYNEQFF.

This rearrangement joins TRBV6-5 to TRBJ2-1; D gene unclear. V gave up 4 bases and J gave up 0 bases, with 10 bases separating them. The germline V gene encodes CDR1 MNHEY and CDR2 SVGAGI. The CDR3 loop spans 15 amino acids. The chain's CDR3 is CASSSVRSSYNEQFF. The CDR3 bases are TGTGCCAGCAGTTCCGTCCGGAGCTCCTACAATGAGCAGTTCTTC.